These T cell receptor beta chains were read from a single sample in a study of shared clonotypes between healthy human individuals. Method: immunoSEQ multiplex PCR; TCRdb's copy keeps in-frame clones and lacks some. The sample yields around 370,000 clones, approximately 96% seen once. Sequenced: memory CD8+ T cells sorted from blood. The receptors shown here come from a man in his thirties or forties in good health. The CDR3 runs from the conserved cysteine through the conserved F or W. Fields, in order: V gene, clone size, D gene, J gene, CDR3 DNA, CDR3 protein. The D gene is left open where the match is weak. Rows may omit the clone size; those that give it use once, few, many or a size class.

TRBV5-1	-	-	TRBJ1-2	TGCGCCAGCAGCTTGGGGACAGTCAACTATGGCTACACCTTC	CASSLGTVNYGYTF
TRBV10-3	-	-	TRBJ1-2	TGTGCCATCAGCCCGGGACTTTTAAGGGATGGCTACACCTTC	CAISPGLLRDGYTF
TRBV19	once	-	TRBJ1-5	TGTGCCAGTGGGTCCCAAACACTTAGCAATCAGCCCCAGCATTTT	CASGSQTLSNQPQHF
TRBV5-1	-	-	TRBJ2-7	TGCGCCAGCAGTTCTAGCAGGGGATCGGGTTTCTACGAGCAGTACTTC	CASSSSRGSGFYEQYF
TRBV1	-	-	TRBJ1-5	TGCACCAGCAGCCAAGATGGGACAGGGTGGGATCATAGCAATCAGCCCCAGCATTTT	CTSSQDGTGWDHSNQPQHF
TRBV7-9	once	TRBD1	TRBJ1-5	TGTGCCAGCAGCTTAGTGGGGACAGGCAATCAGCCCCAGCATTTT	CASSLVGTGNQPQHF
TRBV28	-	-	TRBJ2-5	TGTGCCACCCACCGAGGAGAACAAGAGACCCAGTACTTC	CATHRGEQETQYF
TRBV5-1	-	TRBD1	TRBJ2-7	TGCGCCAGCAGACGACACGACAGGGACGGCTACGAGCAGTACTTC	CASRRHDRDGYEQYF
TRBV19	once	TRBD2	TRBJ2-7	TGTGCCAGTAGTATAGATGGGACTAGCGGTTACGAGCAGTACTTC	CASSIDGTSGYEQYF
TRBV5-1	-	-	TRBJ2-5	TGCGCCAGCAGCTGGTCCCGGGAGCTTACGGTGTCAGAGACCCAGTACTTC	CASSWSRELTVSETQYF
TRBV10-3	once	-	TRBJ2-5	TGTGCCATCGCCCGGGGGAAAACCCAAGAGACCCAGTACTTC	CAIARGKTQETQYF
TRBV5-1	-	-	TRBJ2-4	TGCGCCAGCAGCTTCTACTCGAACTTAGCCAAAAACATTCAGTACTTC	CASSFYSNLAKNIQYF
TRBV28	once	-	TRBJ2-7	TGTGCCAGTTACCGGGACTCCTCCTACGAGCAGTACTTC	CASYRDSSYEQYF
TRBV7-3	-	TRBD2	TRBJ2-3	TGTGCCAGCAGCCCATTAGCGGGGGGGAGCACAGATACGCAGTATTTT	CASSPLAGGSTDTQYF
TRBV30	-	-	TRBJ2-5	TGTGCCTGGAACGCGGGAATCGTGGGGGAGACCCAGTACTTC	CAWNAGIVGETQYF
TRBV7-2	once	TRBD2	TRBJ2-1	TGTGCCAGCAGCTTAGGTCCCGGACTAGCGGGACTCAATGAGCAGTTCTTC	CASSLGPGLAGLNEQFF
TRBV27	-	-	TRBJ1-4	TGTGCCAGCAGTGTAGGGACCGGGGCGGGGGAAAAACTGTTTTTT	CASSVGTGAGEKLFF
TRBV10-3	-	TRBD2	TRBJ2-2	TGTGCCATCACCGCCGGGACTATGGTCACCGGGGAGCTGTTTTTT	CAITAGTMVTGELFF
TRBV27	-	TRBD1	TRBJ2-2	TGTGCCAGCAGTCATCGACAGGGTAACACCGGGGAGCTGTTTTTT	CASSHRQGNTGELFF
TRBV5-4	-	-	TRBJ1-5	TGTGCCAGCAGCTTGGATTCCCAGCCCCAGCATTTT	CASSLDSQPQHF
TRBV28	-	-	TRBJ2-1	TGTGCCAGTCGAGCCAGACCCTACTACAATGAGCAGTTCTTC	CASRARPYYNEQFF
TRBV29-1	-	TRBD2	TRBJ2-1	TGCAGCGTGGGATATGGCGGGAGGGCGTATGAGCAGTTCTTC	CSVGYGGRAYEQFF
TRBV28	-	TRBD2	TRBJ2-7	TGTGCCAGCAGTTCCGGGACTAGCTTTTACGAGCAGTACTTC	CASSSGTSFYEQYF
TRBV7-3	-	-	TRBJ2-7	TGTGCCAGCAGCTTACGGAGGTACGAGCAGTACTTC	CASSLRRYEQYF
TRBV30	-	-	TRBJ2-5	TGTGCCTGGAGTGGTCGGGAGACCCAGTACTTC	CAWSGRETQYF
TRBV5-3	-	-	TRBJ2-2	TGTGCCGCCCATACCACCGGGGAGCTGTTTTTT	CAAHTTGELFF
TRBV15	-	-	TRBJ1-3	TGTGCCACCAGCAGGGAAGTTCCGAACACCATATATTTT	CATSREVPNTIYF
TRBV7-2	-	TRBD1	TRBJ2-3	TGTGCCAGCAGCCCAACTGCGGGACAGGGGCTCACAGATACGCAGTATTTT	CASSPTAGQGLTDTQYF
TRBV29-1	-	TRBD1	TRBJ2-7	TGCAGCGTCTCCGGGACAGGGCGTTCCGAGCAGTACTTC	CSVSGTGRSEQYF
TRBV28	-	TRBD2	TRBJ2-5	TGTGCCAGCAGGAAGACTAGCGCCCAAGTCGGGACCCAGTACTTC	CASRKTSAQVGTQYF
TRBV20-1	-	TRBD1	TRBJ1-1	TGCAGTGCTAGAGCGGACAGGTCGGCTTTCTTT	CSARADRSAFF
TRBV2	once	-	TRBJ2-3	TGTGCCAGCAGTGATCTCTCGACAGAAGATACGCAGTATTTT	CASSDLSTEDTQYF
TRBV28	-	-	TRBJ1-5	TGTGCCAGCAGTTTATGGGACGCCAATCAGCCCCAGCATTTT	CASSLWDANQPQHF
TRBV6-8	-	-	TRBJ2-1	TGTGCCAGCAGTTACCCGTCGACTAACTCCTACAATGAGCAGTTCTTC	CASSYPSTNSYNEQFF
TRBV28	-	-	TRBJ1-1	TGTGCCAGCAGTGCAGGGGCGGTTTATGGGCTGAACACTGAAGCTTTCTTT	CASSAGAVYGLNTEAFF
TRBV5-8	once	-	TRBJ2-3	TGTGCCAGCAGCGGCTTGGCCCTTTCCGAGGATACGCAGTATTTT	CASSGLALSEDTQYF
TRBV28	once	TRBD1	TRBJ2-5	TGTGCCAGCAGTTCCCCGACAGGGCCTCAAGAGACCCAGTACTTC	CASSSPTGPQETQYF
TRBV14	-	-	TRBJ1-6	TGTGCCAGCAGCCAAGCGAACAGGGTCCTTGGATCCTCACCCCTCCACTTT	CASSQANRVLGSSPLHF
TRBV5-4	-	TRBD1	TRBJ2-2	TGTGCCAGCAGCTTGGTCCAGGGGGCTCTTACCGGGGAGCTGTTTTTT	CASSLVQGALTGELFF